This T cell receptor (beta chain) was sequenced in a study of radiotherapy plus CTLA-4 blockade in lung cancer. Study overall: Among all patients, roughly 17% showed objective responses, while 30% to 35% had disease control.

The data were produced by immunoSEQ multiplex PCR, yet TCRdb's version contains in-frame clones alone and is incomplete. The sample carries approximately 25,000 clones, about three quarters recorded once. CDR1 is LNHNV and CDR2 is YYDKDF in the germline V gene (reference sequence). The CDR3 is 16 residues long. The V gene end was trimmed by 6 bases and the J gene end by 4 bases; junction bases not matched to a gene: 14. The sample was peripheral blood, taken from a patient treated with radiotherapy plus ipilimumab. V and J are TRBV15 and TRBJ2-7; 8 nucleotides line up with TRBD2. The clonotype originates from a human donor with non-small cell lung cancer who had stable disease on radiotherapy plus ipilimumab. In DNA form, the CDR3 reads TGTGCCACCAGTTCCACCCGCGGGAGGCCAGGGTACGAGCAGTACTTC. Translation gives CATSSTRGRPGYEQYF. Drawing the rest from reference TRBV15 and TRBJ2-7, the complete variable domain is DAMVIQNPRYQVTQFGKPVTLSCSQTLNHNVMYWYQQKSSQAPKLLFHYYDKDFNNEADTPDNFQSRRPNTSFCFLDIRSPGLGDTAMYLCATSSTRGRPGYEQYFGPGTRLTVT.